This T cell receptor beta chain was sequenced during a study of cytomegalovirus exposure and HLA in healthy donors. Study outcomes and limitations: The tendency of first-cohort TCR clusters to co-occur in the 100 to 150 validation repertoires was identified by a subsequent analysis. Cytomegalovirus association was assigned to approximately 180 TCR beta chains.

The CDR3 covers 12 residues. The germline gives CDR1 LNHDA, CDR2 SQIVND (reference sequence). V was trimmed by 8 bases and J by 5 bases, leaving 12 bases between them. The assay was immunoSEQ multiplex PCR, and TCRdb's table has in-frame clones only and misses some. The top ten hold around 0.78% of the sample, which has 90,000 or so clones, around 96% seen once. An approximately 120-subject validation cohort, separate from the roughly 670-subject first cohort, supplied the donors. Of note for this clone: Its antigen is not known.

The TCR sequence derives from a man aged 18-30 years in good health and CMV-seronegative. The gene calls are TRBV19 and TRBJ1-1; D may be TRBD1 (6 bases). Material for sequencing was PBMCs. The CDR3 DNA follows: TGTGCCAGTCAGGGGCTGGGGACTGAAGCTTTCTTT. Amino acid sequence: CASQGLGTEAFF.